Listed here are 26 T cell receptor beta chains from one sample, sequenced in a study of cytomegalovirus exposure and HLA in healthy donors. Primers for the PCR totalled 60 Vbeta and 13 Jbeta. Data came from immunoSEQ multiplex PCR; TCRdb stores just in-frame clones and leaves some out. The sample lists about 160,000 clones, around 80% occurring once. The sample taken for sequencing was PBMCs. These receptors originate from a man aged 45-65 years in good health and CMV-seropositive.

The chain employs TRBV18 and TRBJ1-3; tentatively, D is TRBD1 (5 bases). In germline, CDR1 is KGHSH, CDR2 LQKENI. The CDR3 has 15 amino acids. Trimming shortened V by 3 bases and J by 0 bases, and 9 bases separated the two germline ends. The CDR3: CASSPGQGSGNTIYF. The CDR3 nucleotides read TGTGCCAGCTCACCCGGGCAGGGCTCTGGAAACACCATATATTTT.

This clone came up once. As DNA, the CDR3 is TGTGCCAGCTCAAAAACTCCGGGACATTTCACAGATACGCAGTATTTT. It translates to CASSKTPGHFTDTQYF. V usage is TRBV18 and J usage is TRBJ2-3; tentatively, D is TRBD1 (6 bases). Germline V CDR1 and CDR2: KGHSH, LQKENI. The CDR3 sequence is 16 residues long. V was cut by 5 bases and J by 2 bases, with 17 bases left in between.

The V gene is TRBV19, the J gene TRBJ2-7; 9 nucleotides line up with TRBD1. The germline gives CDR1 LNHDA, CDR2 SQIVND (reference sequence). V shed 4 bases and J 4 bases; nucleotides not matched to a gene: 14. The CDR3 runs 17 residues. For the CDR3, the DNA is TGTGCCAGTAGTACACGCACCGGGACAGGGATCGGGTACGAGCAGTACTTC. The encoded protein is CASSTRTGTGIGYEQYF.

The CDR3: CASSYTGLAPETQYF. The CDR3 coding sequence is TGTGCCAGCAGTTACACGGGACTAGCACCCGAGACCCAGTACTTC. The V and J genes are TRBV6-5 and TRBJ2-5; 9 bases line up with TRBD2. Trimming cost V 2 bases and J 5 bases; bases outside gene matches: 6. CDR1 and CDR2 (germline): MNHEY, SVGAGI. This CDR3 is built from 15 residues.

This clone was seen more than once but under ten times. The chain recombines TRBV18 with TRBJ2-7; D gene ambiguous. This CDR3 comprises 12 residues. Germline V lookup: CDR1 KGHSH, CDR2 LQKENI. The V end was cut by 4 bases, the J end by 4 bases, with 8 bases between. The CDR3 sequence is CASSLDTYEQYV. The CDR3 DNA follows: TGTGCCAGCTCACTCGACACGTACGAGCAGTACGTC.

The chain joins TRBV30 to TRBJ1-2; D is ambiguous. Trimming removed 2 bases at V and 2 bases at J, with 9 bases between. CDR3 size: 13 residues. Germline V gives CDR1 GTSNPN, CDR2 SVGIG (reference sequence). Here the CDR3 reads CAWSKQANYGYTF. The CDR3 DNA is TGTGCCTGGAGTAAGCAGGCCAACTATGGCTACACCTTC.

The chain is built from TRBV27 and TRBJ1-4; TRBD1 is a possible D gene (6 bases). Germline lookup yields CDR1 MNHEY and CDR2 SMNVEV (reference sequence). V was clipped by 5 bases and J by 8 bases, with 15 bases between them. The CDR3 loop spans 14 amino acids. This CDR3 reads CASSQTRTVEKLFF. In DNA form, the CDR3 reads TGTGCCAGCAGTCAAACCCGGACAGTCGAAAAACTGTTTTTT.

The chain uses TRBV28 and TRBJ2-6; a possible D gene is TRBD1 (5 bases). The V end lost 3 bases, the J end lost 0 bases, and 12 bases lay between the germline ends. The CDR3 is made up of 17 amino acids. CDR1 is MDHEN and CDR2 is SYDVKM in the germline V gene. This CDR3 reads CASSLMAGLSGANVLTF. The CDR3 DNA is TGTGCCAGCAGTTTGATGGCAGGGCTCTCTGGGGCCAACGTCCTGACTTTC.

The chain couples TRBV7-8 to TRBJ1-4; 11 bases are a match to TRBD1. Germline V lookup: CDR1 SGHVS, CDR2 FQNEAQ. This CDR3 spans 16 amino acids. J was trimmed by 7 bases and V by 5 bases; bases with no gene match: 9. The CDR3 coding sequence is TGTGCCAGCAGCCCGCACTCGGACAGGGGGCGTGAAAAACTGTTTTTT. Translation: CASSPHSDRGREKLFF.

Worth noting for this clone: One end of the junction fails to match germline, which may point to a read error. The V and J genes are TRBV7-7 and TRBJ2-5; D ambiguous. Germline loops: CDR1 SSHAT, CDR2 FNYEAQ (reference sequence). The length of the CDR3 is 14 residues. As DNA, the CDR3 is TGTGCTAGCAGCTTAGCAGTTTCGGAGGAGACCCAGTACTTC. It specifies CASSLAVSEETQYF.

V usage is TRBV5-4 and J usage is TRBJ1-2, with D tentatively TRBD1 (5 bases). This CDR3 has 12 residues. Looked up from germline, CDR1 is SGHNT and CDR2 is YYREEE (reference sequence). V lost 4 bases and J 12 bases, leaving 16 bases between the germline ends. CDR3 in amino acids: CASSPGLEGDTF. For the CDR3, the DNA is TGTGCCAGCAGCCCGGGACTGGAGGGCGACACCTTC.

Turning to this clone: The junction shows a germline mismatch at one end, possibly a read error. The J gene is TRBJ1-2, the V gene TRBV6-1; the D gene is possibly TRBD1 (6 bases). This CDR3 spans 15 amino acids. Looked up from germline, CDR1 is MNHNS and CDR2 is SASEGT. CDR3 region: CASSEARGGAYVYTF. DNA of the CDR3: TGTGCCAGCAGTGAAGCGCGAGGGGGGGCCTATGTCTACACCTTC.

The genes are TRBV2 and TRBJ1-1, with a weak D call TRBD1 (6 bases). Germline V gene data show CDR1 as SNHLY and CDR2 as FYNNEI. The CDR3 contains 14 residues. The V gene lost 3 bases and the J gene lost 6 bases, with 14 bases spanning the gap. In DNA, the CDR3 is TGTGCCAGCAGTGATTTTAGCCAGGGGCCTGAAGCTTTCTTT. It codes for CASSDFSQGPEAFF.

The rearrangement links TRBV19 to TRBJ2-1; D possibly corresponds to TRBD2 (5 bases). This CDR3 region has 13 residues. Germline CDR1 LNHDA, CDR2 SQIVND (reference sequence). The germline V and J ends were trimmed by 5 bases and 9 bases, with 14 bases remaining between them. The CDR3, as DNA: TGTGCCAGTAGTTCGTCTAGCCTGGGTGAGCAGTTCTTC. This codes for CASSSSSLGEQFF.

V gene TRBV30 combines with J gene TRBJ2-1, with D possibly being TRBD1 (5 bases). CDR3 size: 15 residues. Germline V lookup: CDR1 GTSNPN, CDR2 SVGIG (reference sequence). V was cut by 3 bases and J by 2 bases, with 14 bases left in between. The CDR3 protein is CAWRSGRAPYNEQFF. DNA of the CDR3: TGTGCCTGGAGGTCTGGCAGGGCTCCCTACAATGAGCAGTTCTTC.

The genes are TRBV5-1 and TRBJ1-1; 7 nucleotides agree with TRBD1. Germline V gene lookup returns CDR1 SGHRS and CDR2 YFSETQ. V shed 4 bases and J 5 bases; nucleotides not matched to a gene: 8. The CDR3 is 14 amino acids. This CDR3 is CASSARQGKTEAFF. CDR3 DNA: TGCGCCAGCAGCGCGAGACAGGGTAAGACTGAAGCTTTCTTT.

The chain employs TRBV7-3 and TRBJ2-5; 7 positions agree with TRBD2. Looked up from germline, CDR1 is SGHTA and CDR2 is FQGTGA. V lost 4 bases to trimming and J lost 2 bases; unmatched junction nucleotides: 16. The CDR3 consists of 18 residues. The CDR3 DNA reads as TGTGCCAGCAGCTCCTGGGGAGGGCCGGTTGCCTTACAAGAGACCCAGTACTTC. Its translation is CASSSWGGPVALQETQYF.

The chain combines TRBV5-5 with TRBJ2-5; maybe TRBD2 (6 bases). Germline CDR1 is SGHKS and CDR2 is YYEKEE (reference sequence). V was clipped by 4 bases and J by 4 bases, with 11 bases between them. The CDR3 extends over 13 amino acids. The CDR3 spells CASSMTRGETQYF. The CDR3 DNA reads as TGTGCCAGCAGCATGACTAGAGGAGAGACCCAGTACTTC.

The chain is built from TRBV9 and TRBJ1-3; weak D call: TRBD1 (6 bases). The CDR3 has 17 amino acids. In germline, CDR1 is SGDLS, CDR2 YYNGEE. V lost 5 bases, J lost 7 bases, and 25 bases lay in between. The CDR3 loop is CASSSEATGKVRNTIYF. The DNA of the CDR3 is TGTGCCAGCAGTTCTGAGGCTACAGGGAAAGTTCGGAACACCATATATTTT. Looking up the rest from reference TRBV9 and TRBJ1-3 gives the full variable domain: DSGVTQTPKHLITATGQRVTLRCSPRSGDLSVYWYQQSLDQGLQFLIQYYNGEERAKGNILERFSAQQFPDLHSELNLSSLELGDSALYFCASSSEATGKVRNTIYFGEGSWLTVV.

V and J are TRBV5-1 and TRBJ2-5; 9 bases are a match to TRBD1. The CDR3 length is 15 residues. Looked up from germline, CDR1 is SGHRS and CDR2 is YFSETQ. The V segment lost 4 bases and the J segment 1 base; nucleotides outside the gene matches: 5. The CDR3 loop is CASSTGDRVQETQYF. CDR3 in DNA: TGCGCCAGCAGCACTGGGGACAGGGTCCAAGAGACCCAGTACTTC.

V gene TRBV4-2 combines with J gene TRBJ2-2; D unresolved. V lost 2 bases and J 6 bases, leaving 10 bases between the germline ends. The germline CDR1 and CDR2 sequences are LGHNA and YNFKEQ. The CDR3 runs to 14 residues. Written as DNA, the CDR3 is TGTGCCAGCAGCCAATTTATAGAGTCCGGGGAGCTGTTTTTT. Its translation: CASSQFIESGELFF.

In DNA, the CDR3 is TGTGCCAGCAGTTACTCCCGGGTATCGGGAGGAAACACCATATATTTT. Translating gives CASSYSRVSGGNTIYF. V and J are TRBV6-5 and TRBJ1-3; D not resolved. This CDR3 spans 16 amino acids. Germline assignment: CDR1 MNHEY and CDR2 SVGAGI. V shed 0 bases and J shed 4 bases, with 13 bases lying between them.

CDR3 in amino acids: CASSLNRGPNTGELFF. DNA for the CDR3: TGTGCCAGCAGCCTTAACAGGGGGCCGAACACCGGGGAGCTGTTTTTT. The chain combines TRBV5-4 with TRBJ2-2; 9 bases line up with TRBD1. CDR3 length: 16 residues. Germline V CDR1 and CDR2: SGHNT, YYREEE (reference sequence). V dropped 4 bases and J dropped 0; count of bases not matched to a gene: 4.

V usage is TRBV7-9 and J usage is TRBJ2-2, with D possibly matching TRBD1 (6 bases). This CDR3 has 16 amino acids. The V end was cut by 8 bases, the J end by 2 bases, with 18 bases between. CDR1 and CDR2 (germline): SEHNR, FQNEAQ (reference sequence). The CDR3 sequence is CASSEQGGVNTGELFF. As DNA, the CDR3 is TGTGCCAGCTCAGAACAGGGCGGTGTAAACACCGGGGAGCTGTTTTTT. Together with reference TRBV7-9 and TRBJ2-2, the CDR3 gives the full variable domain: DTGVSQNPRHKITKRGQNVTFRCDPISEHNRLYWYRQTLGQGPEFLTYFQNEAQLEKSRLLSDRFSAERPKGSFSTLEIQRTEQGDSAMYLCASSEQGGVNTGELFFGEGSRLTVL.

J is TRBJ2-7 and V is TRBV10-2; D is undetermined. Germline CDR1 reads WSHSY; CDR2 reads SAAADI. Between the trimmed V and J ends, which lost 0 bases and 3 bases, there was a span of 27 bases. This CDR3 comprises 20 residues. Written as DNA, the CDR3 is TGCGCCAGCAGTGAGTCGCCGAGTTTCTCAGAGGCCTTGAGGTACTACGAGCAGTACGTC. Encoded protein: CASSESPSFSEALRYYEQYV.

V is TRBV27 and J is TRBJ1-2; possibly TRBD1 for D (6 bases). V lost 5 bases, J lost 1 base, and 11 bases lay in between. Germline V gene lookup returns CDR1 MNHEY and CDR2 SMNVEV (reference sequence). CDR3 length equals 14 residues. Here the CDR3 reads CASSRNRVNYGYTF. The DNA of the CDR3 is TGTGCCAGCAGTCGGAACAGGGTTAACTATGGCTACACCTTC.